The text below deals with one T cell receptor beta chain. Each CDR3 protein gets one entry after TCRdb re-called the 5' RACE reads with MiXCR. The sample includes some 570,000 distinct CDR3 sequences, approximately 20% of them seen just once. This sample was included in a study of identical twins. Trimming removed 3 bases from V and 13 bases from J, with 13 bases in between. There are 12 residues in the CDR3. These data also featured in a second study, about yellow fever vaccine responses in identical twins.

The J gene is TRBJ2-1, the V gene TRBV12-3 or TRBV12-4; the D is unclear. Sequencing was carried out using CD4+ T cells sorted from blood. This receptor was identified in a woman between 18 and 29 years old in good health. CDR3 nucleotide sequence: TGTGCCAGCAGTTTTTTAGTCGGCTACCAGTTCTTC. Translating it yields CASSFLVGYQFF.